A single sample gave rise to the 17 T cell receptor beta chains below, sequenced in a study of T cells in localized non-small cell lung cancer. Sequencing used immunoSEQ multiplex PCR; TCRdb keeps in-frame clones, though not all of them. The sample yields approximately 4,000 clones, around 30% seen once. Material: lung tumor tissue, obtained before any cancer treatment. The receptors stem from a man aged 40-75 years with stage II lung adenocarcinoma.

This clone turned up a few times. This chain links TRBV6-8 with TRBJ2-7, with D tentatively TRBD2 (5 bases). Germline V CDR1 and CDR2: MNHGY, SAAAGT. The CDR3 is made up of 12 amino acids. Trimming took 5 bases from V and 0 from J, leaving 5 bases between them. The CDR3 here is CASSGSSYEQYV. DNA of the CDR3: TGTGCCAGCAGTGGGAGCTCCTACGAGCAGTACGTC.

This clone was observed a few times. V gene TRBV9 combines with J gene TRBJ2-7; no clear D gene. Germline CDR1 SGDLS, CDR2 YYNGEE. The CDR3 runs to 15 residues. The ends were cut back, 0 bases at V and 3 bases at J, with 13 bases in the middle. The CDR3 region is CASSVGSSINYEQYF. CDR3 bases: TGTGCCAGCAGCGTAGGGTCCTCGATAAACTACGAGCAGTACTTC. Together with reference TRBV9 and TRBJ2-7, the CDR3 gives the full variable domain: DSGVTQTPKHLITATGQRVTLRCSPRSGDLSVYWYQQSLDQGLQFLIQYYNGEERAKGNILERFSAQQFPDLHSELNLSSLELGDSALYFCASSVGSSINYEQYFGPGTRLTVT.

This clone was seen a few times. V usage is TRBV11-3 and J usage is TRBJ2-6; D might be TRBD1 (6 bases). Germline CDR1 is SGHNT and CDR2 is YENEEA. The CDR3 sequence is 17 residues long. V lost 6 bases and J 0 bases, leaving 15 bases between the germline ends. The CDR3 sequence is CASRPGQIFSGANVLTF. As DNA, the CDR3 is TGTGCCAGCAGACCCGGACAGATTTTCTCTGGGGCCAACGTCCTGACTTTC.

This rearrangement joins TRBV11-3 to TRBJ1-6; D might be TRBD1 (5 bases). The V end lost 6 bases, the J end lost 6 bases, and 12 bases lay between the germline ends. Germline V gives CDR1 SGHNT, CDR2 YENEEA. This CDR3 contains 14 residues. The CDR3, as DNA: TGTGCCAGCAGTCGGGGGACGGCTAATTCACCCCTCCACTTT. This encodes CASSRGTANSPLHF.

This clone is medium-sized by share. The chain employs TRBV11-3 and TRBJ2-1; 11 nucleotides align to TRBD1. Germline loops: CDR1 SGHNT, CDR2 YENEEA. The V gene end was trimmed by 5 bases and the J gene end by 4 bases; junction bases not matched to a gene: 7. The CDR3 contains 16 residues. In DNA form, the CDR3 reads TGTGCCAGCAGCCCCACCGGGACAGGGGGTTACAATGAGCAGTTCTTC. Protein sequence: CASSPTGTGGYNEQFF.

CDR3 coding DNA: TGTGCCACCAGCAGAGAAACCGACCCAGATACGCAGTATTTT. Protein: CATSRETDPDTQYF. V usage is TRBV15 and J usage is TRBJ2-3; D is undetermined. V lost 0 bases and J 4 bases, leaving 8 bases between the germline ends. Germline V gene sequence: CDR1 LNHNV, CDR2 YYDKDF (reference sequence). The CDR3 consists of 14 residues.

This clone is classed as medium-sized. The genes are TRBV9 and TRBJ1-6; tentative D call: TRBD1 (6 bases). Germline CDR1 reads SGDLS; CDR2 reads YYNGEE. V lost 4 bases and J 6 bases, leaving 8 bases between the germline ends. This CDR3 comprises 13 residues. Written as DNA, the CDR3 is TGTGCCAGCAGCCTGGACAGTAATTCACCCCTCCACTTT. The encoded protein is CASSLDSNSPLHF.

This clone was counted a single time. The chain couples TRBV30 to TRBJ2-5; 7 positions match TRBD1. Germline V CDR1 and CDR2: GTSNPN, SVGIG (reference sequence). V was clipped by 2 bases and J by 2 bases; unmatched bases: 8. The CDR3 totals 15 residues. CDR3 residues: CAWSPRGRGQETQYF. CDR3 DNA sequence: TGTGCCTGGAGTCCCCGTGGCAGGGGGCAAGAGACCCAGTACTTC.

The chain has TRBV30 and TRBJ1-2; D is unresolved. Germline lookup yields CDR1 GTSNPN and CDR2 SVGIG (reference sequence). This CDR3 contains 12 residues. V lost 0 bases to trimming and J lost 4 bases, with 6 bases between them. CDR3 DNA: TGTGCCTGGAGTGTAGTAATCTATGGCTACACCTTC. Translation gives CAWSVVIYGYTF.

The chain carries TRBV29-1 and TRBJ2-3; TRBD2 matches 11 bases. With V trimmed by 3 bases and J by 4 bases, 6 bases remained unmatched. The germline V gene encodes CDR1 SQVTM and CDR2 ANQGSEA. The CDR3 is 15 residues long. The CDR3 sequence is CSVEVATSGADTQYF. CDR3 sequence (DNA): TGCAGCGTTGAGGTAGCGACTAGCGGGGCAGATACGCAGTATTTT.

The chain couples TRBV19 to TRBJ1-1; D is undetermined. This CDR3 has 14 amino acids. The germline V and J ends were trimmed by 3 bases and 1 base, with 9 bases remaining between them. Germline CDR1 and CDR2: LNHDA and SQIVND (reference sequence). This chain's CDR3 is CASSIPYKNTEAFF. The CDR3 DNA reads TGTGCCAGTAGTATTCCGTATAAGAACACTGAAGCTTTCTTT.

V and J are TRBV6-8 and TRBJ1-6; 7 bases fit TRBD1. CDR1 and CDR2 from the germline V gene are MNHGY and SAAAGT. The V gene end was trimmed by 5 bases and the J gene end by 5 bases; junction bases not matched to a gene: 12. CDR3 size: 17 residues. CDR3 in amino acids: CASSAGTRGLNNSPLHF. The DNA of the CDR3 is TGTGCCAGCAGTGCGGGGACGAGGGGGCTCAATAATTCACCCCTCCACTTT.

In its sample, this clone was seen a few times. The chain uses TRBV11-3 and TRBJ1-1; 9 bases match TRBD1. Trimming took 4 bases from V and 5 from J; bases not matched to a gene: 11. The CDR3 spans 16 residues. From germline, CDR1 is SGHNT and CDR2 YENEEA. DNA of the CDR3: TGTGCCAGCAGCTGGGGACAGGGACTAAGGGGAACTGAAGCTTTCTTT. Protein product: CASSWGQGLRGTEAFF.

In this sample, this clone turned up a few times. This chain joins TRBV6-8 and TRBJ1-4, with D possibly matching TRBD1 (6 bases). V shed 2 bases and J shed 8 bases, with 9 bases lying between them. Looked up from germline, CDR1 is MNHGY and CDR2 is SAAAGT. The CDR3 loop spans 13 amino acids. This CDR3 reads CASSYLQGEKLFF. CDR3 sequence (DNA): TGTGCCAGCAGTTACCTCCAGGGGGAAAAACTGTTTTTT.

This clone was picked up one time. The J gene is TRBJ1-4, the V gene TRBV14; TRBD1 aligns across 10 bases. The CDR3 is 15 residues long. Germline CDR1 and CDR2: SGHDN and FVKESK. V lost 4 bases, J lost 7 bases, and 6 bases stayed unmatched. The CDR3 here is CASSPRTGGGEKLFF. Here the CDR3 DNA reads TGTGCCAGCAGCCCCCGGACAGGGGGAGGTGAAAAACTGTTTTTT.

This clone counts as medium-sized. The chain carries TRBV11-3 and TRBJ1-2; no definite D call. Germline V gives CDR1 SGHNT, CDR2 YENEEA. The CDR3 covers 17 residues. Trimming cost V 3 bases and J 2 bases, with 19 bases left between them. CDR3 sequence (DNA): TGTGCCAGCAGCTTTTTCGTCAGGAAGGCTACGAACTATGGCTACACCTTC. It is translated as CASSFFVRKATNYGYTF.

The chain couples TRBV19 to TRBJ1-5; D uncertain. V was shortened by 6 bases and J by 0 bases, with 15 bases between the two germline ends. The germline V gene has CDR1 LNHDA and CDR2 SQIVND (reference sequence). CDR3 length: 16 amino acids. CDR3 DNA sequence: TGTGCCAGTAGACAGACCGGACTTTATAGCAATCAGCCCCAGCATTTT. Translation: CASRQTGLYSNQPQHF.